Listed below are T cell receptor beta chains from one sample, sequenced in a study of cytomegalovirus exposure and HLA in healthy donors. Assay: immunoSEQ multiplex PCR; the TCRdb copy retains only in-frame clones and omits some. The sample carries about 120,000 clones, approximately 79% recorded once. Material: PBMCs. All receptors derive from a man aged 45-65 years in good health and CMV-seropositive. CDR3s include the opening cysteine and the closing phenylalanine or tryptophan. The order of the fields is J gene, clone size, D gene, V gene, CDR3 protein, CDR3 DNA. The D gene is left open where the match is weak. Clone size appears in some rows only: once, few, many, or a class for an expanded clone.

J gene: TRBJ2-3; clone size: -; D gene: TRBD1; V gene: TRBV2; CDR3 protein: CASSRQGGVTDTQYF; CDR3 DNA: TGTGCCAGCAGTAGACAGGGTGGTGTCACAGATACGCAGTATTTT
J gene: TRBJ2-7; clone size: -; D gene: TRBD2; V gene: TRBV7-2; CDR3 protein: CASSLGGGGTTYEQYF; CDR3 DNA: TGTGCCAGCAGCTTAGGGGGCGGGGGAACGACCTACGAGCAGTACTTC
J gene: TRBJ1-2; clone size: -; D gene: -; V gene: TRBV6-1; CDR3 protein: CASSEDNYVYTF; CDR3 DNA: TGTGCCAGCAGCGAGGACAACTATGTCTACACCTTC
J gene: TRBJ2-7; clone size: -; D gene: -; V gene: TRBV15; CDR3 protein: CATSMPPTYEQYF; CDR3 DNA: TGTGCCACCAGCATGCCTCCCACATACGAGCAGTACTTC
J gene: TRBJ1-5; clone size: few; D gene: TRBD1; V gene: TRBV15; CDR3 protein: CATSGSGTGNQPQHF; CDR3 DNA: TGTGCCACCAGCGGGTCCGGGACAGGTAATCAGCCCCAGCATTTT
J gene: TRBJ2-2; clone size: -; D gene: -; V gene: TRBV19; CDR3 protein: CASSTQGRSLGELFF; CDR3 DNA: TGTGCCAGTAGTACCCAGGGTCGGTCGCTGGGGGAGCTGTTTTTT
J gene: TRBJ2-1; clone size: -; D gene: TRBD2; V gene: TRBV5-1; CDR3 protein: CASSLDVSGRGNEQFF; CDR3 DNA: TGCGCCAGCAGCTTGGATGTTAGCGGGAGAGGCAATGAGCAGTTCTTC
J gene: TRBJ1-3; clone size: -; D gene: -; V gene: TRBV6-6; CDR3 protein: CASSYHPDSSGNTIYF; CDR3 DNA: TGTGCCAGCAGTTACCACCCCGACAGTTCTGGAAACACCATATATTTT
J gene: TRBJ1-6; clone size: -; D gene: -; V gene: TRBV14; CDR3 protein: CASSQGTYNSPLHF; CDR3 DNA: TGTGCCAGCAGCCAAGGCACTTATAATTCACCCCTCCACTTT
J gene: TRBJ2-1; clone size: -; D gene: -; V gene: TRBV4-3; CDR3 protein: CASSLTGDEQFF; CDR3 DNA: TGCGCCAGCAGCCTTACGGGGGATGAGCAGTTCTTC
J gene: TRBJ2-1; clone size: -; D gene: TRBD2; V gene: TRBV19; CDR3 protein: CASSMGLAGAYNEQFF; CDR3 DNA: TGTGCCAGTAGTATGGGACTAGCGGGGGCCTACAATGAGCAGTTCTTC
J gene: TRBJ1-1; clone size: -; D gene: TRBD1; V gene: TRBV6-5; CDR3 protein: CASRWTGLNTEAFF; CDR3 DNA: TGTGCCAGCAGGTGGACAGGGTTGAACACTGAAGCTTTCTTT
J gene: TRBJ2-4; clone size: -; D gene: -; V gene: TRBV2; CDR3 protein: CASRPDLWGDPNIQYF; CDR3 DNA: TGTGCCAGCAGGCCCGACCTCTGGGGGGATCCAAACATTCAGTACTTC
J gene: TRBJ2-1; clone size: -; D gene: TRBD2; V gene: TRBV4-2; CDR3 protein: CASSRRLATPDIDEQFF; CDR3 DNA: TGTGCCAGCAGCCGCCGACTAGCTACCCCCGACATCGATGAGCAGTTCTTC
J gene: TRBJ1-6; clone size: -; D gene: -; V gene: TRBV11-3; CDR3 protein: CASSRGENASPLHF; CDR3 DNA: TGTGCCAGCAGCCGCGGGGAGAACGCTTCACCCCTCCACTTT
J gene: TRBJ1-1; clone size: -; D gene: -; V gene: TRBV19; CDR3 protein: CASSTQGNTEAFF; CDR3 DNA: TGTGCCAGTAGTACACAGGGGAACACTGAAGCTTTCTTT
J gene: TRBJ2-7; clone size: -; D gene: TRBD1; V gene: TRBV5-1; CDR3 protein: CASSWGQGGEQYF; CDR3 DNA: TGCGCCAGCAGCTGGGGACAGGGCGGGGAGCAGTACTTC
J gene: TRBJ2-1; clone size: -; D gene: TRBD2; V gene: TRBV14; CDR3 protein: CASSPQHPFIAGDGDEQFF; CDR3 DNA: TGTGCCAGCAGCCCGCAACACCCCTTTATAGCGGGAGACGGCGATGAGCAGTTCTTC
J gene: TRBJ2-3; clone size: -; D gene: TRBD2; V gene: TRBV11-2; CDR3 protein: CASSHSSGGAADTQYF; CDR3 DNA: TGTGCCAGCAGCCACTCTAGCGGGGGGGCTGCAGATACGCAGTATTTT
J gene: TRBJ1-4; clone size: -; D gene: TRBD1; V gene: TRBV19; CDR3 protein: CASTARDSGNEKLFF; CDR3 DNA: TGTGCCAGTACCGCCCGGGACAGCGGTAATGAAAAACTGTTTTTT
J gene: TRBJ2-1; clone size: -; D gene: TRBD2; V gene: TRBV11-2; CDR3 protein: CASSLLRGRRYNEQFF; CDR3 DNA: TGTGCCAGCAGCTTATTACGCGGGAGGAGGTACAATGAGCAGTTCTTC
J gene: TRBJ1-1; clone size: few; D gene: -; V gene: TRBV28; CDR3 protein: CASSGPRVGWFVVNTEAFF; CDR3 DNA: TGTGCCAGCTCCGGACCCAGGGTGGGCTGGTTCGTGGTGAACACTGAAGCTTTCTTT
J gene: TRBJ2-1; clone size: -; D gene: TRBD2; V gene: TRBV2; CDR3 protein: CASSELGLAGEDEQFF; CDR3 DNA: TGTGCCAGCAGTGAATTAGGACTAGCGGGAGAGGATGAGCAGTTCTTC
J gene: TRBJ1-6; clone size: few; D gene: -; V gene: TRBV4-3; CDR3 protein: CASSQDPYNSPLHF; CDR3 DNA: TGCGCCAGCAGCCAAGATCCATATAATTCACCCCTCCACTTT
J gene: TRBJ2-5; clone size: -; D gene: -; V gene: TRBV21-1; CDR3 protein: CASSKTRQETQYF; CDR3 DNA: TGTGCCAGCAGTAAGACACGACAAGAGACCCAGTACTTC
J gene: TRBJ1-4; clone size: -; D gene: TRBD1; V gene: TRBV7-2; CDR3 protein: CASRRDRLNEKLFF; CDR3 DNA: TGTGCCAGCAGGAGGGACAGACTTAATGAAAAACTGTTTTTT
J gene: TRBJ2-1; clone size: few; D gene: -; V gene: TRBV9; CDR3 protein: CASSVDFQDEQFF; CDR3 DNA: TGTGCCAGCAGCGTGGACTTTCAGGATGAGCAGTTCTTC
J gene: TRBJ1-2; clone size: -; D gene: -; V gene: TRBV27; CDR3 protein: CASSPGQLYGYTF; CDR3 DNA: TGTGCCAGCAGTCCAGGCCAACTCTATGGCTACACCTTC
J gene: TRBJ1-1; clone size: -; D gene: -; V gene: TRBV9; CDR3 protein: CASSGNPNLNTEAFF; CDR3 DNA: TGTGCCAGCAGCGGTAACCCGAACTTGAACACTGAAGCTTTCTTT
J gene: TRBJ2-7; clone size: few; D gene: TRBD1; V gene: TRBV2; CDR3 protein: CASSGFIGTGVVEQYF; CDR3 DNA: TGTGCCAGCAGTGGTTTTATTGGGACAGGGGTGGTCGAGCAGTACTTC
J gene: TRBJ1-3; clone size: -; D gene: -; V gene: TRBV6-9; CDR3 protein: CASPGNTIYF; CDR3 DNA: TGTGCCAGCCCAGGAAACACCATATATTTT